This TCR beta chain emerged from a study of T-cell memory formation after mild COVID-19. This clonotype was detected only a few times. Its specificity is not known. Study-wide findings and caveats: Researchers report contracting CD4+ clones mostly in CM and EM, with CD8+ clones in EMRA.

Each CDR3 protein is one row after TCRdb ran MiXCR on the 5' RACE reads. The data contain hundreds of thousands of distinct CDR3 sequences, around 25% of them singletons. Trimming removed 2 bases at V and 0 bases at J, with 10 bases between. The CDR3 sequence is 15 residues long. Germline V gene sequence: CDR1 MNHEY, CDR2 SVGAGI. This chain uses TRBV6-5 with TRBJ1-2, with D unclear. The source of this sequence is an adult woman who had mild COVID-19 (a few samples of this study predate the infection). Cell type and time point are not known. The specimen was PBMCs or a T cell subset sorted from them (not recorded which). In DNA, the CDR3 is TGTGCCAGCAGTTACCCTTCCCGGGCTAACTATGGCTACACCTTC. Translated: CASSYPSRANYGYTF.